These T cell receptor beta chains were read from a single sample in a study of T cell repertoires in cytomegalovirus infection. TCRdb re-called the reads through MiXCR, storing one row per CDR3 protein. The sample shows some 300,000 distinct CDR3 sequences, 15% to 20% of them seen only once. The sample comprised PBMCs. These receptors came from a human donor in good health (CMV status not recorded). Some clones in this sample may be carry-over from other donors' samples. Each CDR3 is given with its conserved first and last residue. The D gene is left open where the match is weak. Size values are once, few and many counts, or a class for expanded clones, and some rows have none.

j_gene,d_gene,abundance,v_gene,CDR3nt,CDR3aa
TRBJ1-3,.,.,TRBV15,TGTGCCACCAGCAGAGGAATTTCTGGAAACACCATATATTTT,CATSRGISGNTIYF
TRBJ2-3,.,many,TRBV7-2,TGTGCCAGCAGCGGGGTGGGGACAGATACGCAGTATTTT,CASSGVGTDTQYF
TRBJ2-1,TRBD1,many,TRBV7-6,TGTGCCAGCAGCTTAGGTCCAGGGGGAAATGAGCAGTTCTTC,CASSLGPGGNEQFF
TRBJ2-7,.,.,TRBV12-3/TRBV12-4,TGTACCAGCAGCTCCGGTTACGAGCAGTACTTC,CTSSSGYEQYF
TRBJ2-3,.,many,TRBV7-2,TGTGCCAGCAGCTTAGCGGTCTCGGGCACAGATACGCAGTATTTT,CASSLAVSGTDTQYF
TRBJ1-4,.,many,TRBV7-9,TGTGCCAGCAGGCAGCAGGGGCGAGGTGAAAAACTGTTTTTT,CASRQQGRGEKLFF
TRBJ2-5,.,few,TRBV18,TGTGCCAGCTCACCCCGGCAGGGGCACCAAGAGACCCAGTACTTC,CASSPRQGHQETQYF
TRBJ2-3,TRBD2,.,TRBV7-4,TGTGCCAGCAGCTCAGCCCCGGGACTAGGACAAACAGATACGCAGTATTTT,CASSSAPGLGQTDTQYF
TRBJ2-4,.,.,TRBV24-1,TGTGCCACCAGTGAGGGGGGCCTGGGAAACATTCAGTACTTC,CATSEGGLGNIQYF
TRBJ1-2,TRBD1,many,TRBV7-2,TGTGCCAGCAGCCGATGGGACAGGGGAAGTACTGGCTACACCTTC,CASSRWDRGSTGYTF
TRBJ2-1,.,.,TRBV6-5,TGTGCCAGCAGAGCGCTAGCCCTACTTTACAATGAGCAGTTCTTC,CASRALALLYNEQFF
TRBJ2-7,.,.,TRBV18,TGTGCCAGTTCCATGGACAGCTCGAGCGCCTACGAGCAGTACTTC,CASSMDSSSAYEQYF
TRBJ2-3,.,.,TRBV10-3,TGTGCCATCAGTGAGTCTTACTCGAATCCCACAGATACGCAGTATTTT,CAISESYSNPTDTQYF
TRBJ2-5,.,.,TRBV12-3/TRBV12-4,TGTGCCAGCAGTCAGGGGGGGGAAACTCTCTCAGAGACCCAGTACTTC,CASSQGGETLSETQYF
TRBJ2-1,TRBD2,many,TRBV12-3/TRBV12-4,TGTGCCAGCAGTCCCCTCGGGGGGGCTGGTGAGCAGTTCTTC,CASSPLGGAGEQFF
TRBJ2-7,.,many,TRBV12-3/TRBV12-4,TGTGCCAGCAGTACGGGGAGCTCCTACGAGCAGTACTTC,CASSTGSSYEQYF
TRBJ1-5,.,.,TRBV25-1,TGTGCCAGCAGTGATTCAGGGGACATTCAGCCCCAGCATTTT,CASSDSGDIQPQHF
TRBJ2-6,.,few,TRBV19,TGTGCCAGTAGTATTGAACCTTTAAGCTCTGGGGCCAACGTCCTGACTTTC,CASSIEPLSSGANVLTF
TRBJ1-5,.,.,TRBV15,TGTGCCACCAGCATTTTTAGGTTTGGTCAGCCCCAGCATTTT,CATSIFRFGQPQHF
TRBJ2-6,TRBD1,.,TRBV29-1,TGCAGCGTCATCGGGACAGGGGCCGGGGCCAACGTCCTGACTTTC,CSVIGTGAGANVLTF
TRBJ2-1,TRBD1,many,TRBV7-9,TGTGCCAGCAGCCAGGGACAGAGAGACAATGAGCAGTTCTTC,CASSQGQRDNEQFF
TRBJ2-2,TRBD1,.,TRBV9,TGTGCCAGCAGCGTTATCGGGACAGGGGGCAAAACCGGGGAGCTGTTTTTT,CASSVIGTGGKTGELFF
TRBJ1-4,.,few,TRBV7-3,TGTGCCAGCAGCTTAGATCAAGGCGAAAAACTGTTTTTT,CASSLDQGEKLFF
TRBJ2-1,.,.,TRBV6-5,TGTGCCAGCAGCTTCACTCCGGGAATCAATGAGCAGTTCTTC,CASSFTPGINEQFF
TRBJ2-1,.,.,TRBV3-1,TGTGCCAGCAGTCTTAGTACGAATGAGCAGTTCTTC,CASSLSTNEQFF
TRBJ1-6,.,.,TRBV12-3/TRBV12-4,TGTGCCAGCAGTTTAAGGGCTTCACCCCTCCACTTT,CASSLRASPLHF